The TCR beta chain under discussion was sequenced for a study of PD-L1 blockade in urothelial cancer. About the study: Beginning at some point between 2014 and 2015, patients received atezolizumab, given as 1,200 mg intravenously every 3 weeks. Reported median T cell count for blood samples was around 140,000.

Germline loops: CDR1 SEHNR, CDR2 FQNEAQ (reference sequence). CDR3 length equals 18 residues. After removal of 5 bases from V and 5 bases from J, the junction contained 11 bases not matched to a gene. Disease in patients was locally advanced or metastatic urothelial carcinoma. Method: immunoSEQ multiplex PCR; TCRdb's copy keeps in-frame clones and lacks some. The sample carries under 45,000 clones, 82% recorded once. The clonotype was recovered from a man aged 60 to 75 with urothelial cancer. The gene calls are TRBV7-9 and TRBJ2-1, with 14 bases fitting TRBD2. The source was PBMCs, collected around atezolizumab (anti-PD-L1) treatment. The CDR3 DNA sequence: TGTGCCAGCAGCCCTCGGACGGGACTAGCGGGGGAACACAATGAGCAGTTCTTC. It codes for CASSPRTGLAGEHNEQFF.